One sample yielded the 23 T cell receptor beta chains listed below, sequenced in a study of cytomegalovirus exposure and HLA in healthy donors. 60 Vbeta and 13 Jbeta primers were used in PCR. The method was immunoSEQ multiplex PCR; TCRdb's version includes in-frame clones alone and lacks a portion of them. This table holds about 37,000 clones, roughly 76% found once. Material: PBMCs. Receptor source: a woman between 35 and 50 years old in good health and CMV-seronegative.

V usage is TRBV7-3 and J usage is TRBJ2-5, with 9 bases identical to TRBD2. Germline CDR1 SGHTA, CDR2 FQGTGA. The J segment lost 5 bases and the V segment lost 5 bases, leaving 9 bases of the junction unmatched. The CDR3 is 15 amino acids. The CDR3 region has the DNA TGTGCCAGCAGCCCCGAGGGACTAGCTTTGGAGACCCAGTACTTC. As protein: CASSPEGLALETQYF.

This clone came up once. This chain uses TRBV2 with TRBJ1-6, with a possible D match to TRBD1 (6 bases). CDR3 size: 15 residues. V was trimmed by 2 bases and J by 5 bases, leaving 10 bases between them. Germline CDR1 reads SNHLY; CDR2 reads FYNNEI. CDR3 region: CASSEQGSDNSPLHF. DNA of the CDR3: TGTGCCAGCAGTGAACAGGGGTCAGATAATTCACCCCTCCACTTT.

V gene TRBV4-3 combines with J gene TRBJ1-1; D ambiguous. CDR1 and CDR2 from the germline V gene are LGHNA and YSLEER. CDR3 length: 14 residues. The V end lost 2 bases, the J end lost 1 base, and 8 bases lay between the germline ends. CDR3 DNA: TGCGCCAGCAGCCAAATTGTCTGGAACACTGAAGCTTTCTTT. Translated, it gives CASSQIVWNTEAFF.

V is TRBV7-9 and J is TRBJ1-5; D is perhaps TRBD1 (5 bases). The CDR3 runs 14 residues. V lost 4 bases and J lost 5, with 12 bases in between. The V gene's germline CDR1 is SEHNR and CDR2 FQNEAQ (reference sequence). This chain's CDR3 is CASSSNTGHQPQHF. CDR3 coding DNA: TGTGCCAGCAGCTCAAATACAGGACATCAGCCCCAGCATTTT.

The rearrangement links TRBV9 to TRBJ2-2; 8 nucleotides match TRBD2. This CDR3 comprises 16 residues. V dropped 0 bases and J dropped 4; count of bases not matched to a gene: 5. Looked up from germline, CDR1 is SGDLS and CDR2 is YYNGEE. The DNA for the CDR3 is TGTGCCAGCAGCGTAGCCCCGGGGGGGTCCACCGGGGAGCTGTTTTTT. It encodes CASSVAPGGSTGELFF.

This clone was seen once. The DNA of the CDR3 is TGTGCCAGCAGCCAAGATTCGGGGACCTCAAGGGGGTATGGCTACACCTTC. Translating it yields CASSQDSGTSRGYGYTF. The V call is TRBV4-2, the J call TRBJ1-2; tentatively, D is TRBD1 (6 bases). The CDR3 is 17 amino acids. In germline, CDR1 is LGHNA, CDR2 YNFKEQ. Trimming stripped 0 bases from V and 5 bases from J, with 19 bases between.

This chain joins TRBV6-1 and TRBJ1-1, with D unclear. Per the germline V gene, CDR1 is MNHNS and CDR2 is SASEGT. The length of the CDR3 is 15 residues. V was shortened by 5 bases and J by 5 bases, with 18 bases between the two germline ends. Here the CDR3 DNA reads TGTGCCAGCAGTCGACGCGGACGGGGAGGAACTGAAGCTTTCTTT. The encoded protein is CASSRRGRGGTEAFF.

This clone occurred a few times. The chain is built from TRBV5-1 and TRBJ1-1; 12 nucleotides align to TRBD1. J lost 4 bases, V lost 7 bases, and 8 bases had no gene match. The CDR3 length is 15 residues. The V gene's germline CDR1 is SGHRS and CDR2 YFSETQ. The CDR3 nucleotides are TGCGCCAGCGGGACAGGGGGCGAGTGGGGCACTGAAGCTTTCTTT. Translating gives CASGTGGEWGTEAFF.

The chain employs TRBV10-3 and TRBJ2-3; D possibly corresponds to TRBD1 (5 bases). V lost 0 bases to trimming and J lost 4 bases, with 14 bases between them. The CDR3 loop spans 16 amino acids. Germline V gene lookup returns CDR1 ENHRY and CDR2 SYGVKD. CDR3 protein: CAISESFGPQADTQYF. The CDR3 DNA reads TGTGCCATCAGTGAGTCGTTTGGGCCACAGGCAGATACGCAGTATTTT.

The chain has TRBV29-1 and TRBJ2-1; D gene uncertain. The length of the CDR3 is 14 residues. Germline V lookup: CDR1 SQVTM, CDR2 ANQGSEA. The V and J ends lost 1 base and 0 bases respectively, with 7 bases between them. The CDR3 reads CSVEAPRSYNEQFF. The CDR3 DNA reads TGCAGCGTTGAAGCCCCCCGCTCCTACAATGAGCAGTTCTTC.

This chain links TRBV20-1 with TRBJ1-1, with D maybe TRBD1 (5 bases). The CDR3 spans 11 residues. Germline CDR1 and CDR2: DFQATT and SNEGSKA (reference sequence). The V end lost 7 bases, the J end lost 3 bases, and 9 bases lay between the germline ends. The CDR3 here is CSVPGDTEAFF. CDR3 sequence (DNA): TGCAGTGTTCCGGGGGACACTGAAGCTTTCTTT.

The chain combines TRBV7-2 with TRBJ1-1; D possibly corresponds to TRBD1 (5 bases). The CDR3 runs to 15 residues. V was clipped by 3 bases and J by 5 bases, with 16 bases between them. CDR1 and CDR2 from the germline V gene are SGHTA and FQGNSA. This CDR3 reads CASSFSGGRETEAFF. The CDR3 region has the DNA TGTGCCAGCAGCTTTTCGGGGGGTCGTGAGACTGAAGCTTTCTTT.

The chain has TRBV7-2 and TRBJ2-1, with TRBD2 matching over 16 bases. The ends lost 2 bases at V and 8 bases at J; junction bases unmatched: 3. The germline CDR1 and CDR2 sequences are SGHTA and FQGNSA. CDR3 length equals 16 residues. The CDR3 reads CASSLSGTSGGDEQFF. As DNA, the CDR3 is TGTGCCAGCAGCTTATCCGGGACTAGCGGGGGGGATGAGCAGTTCTTC. Full variable domain (outside the CDR3, taken from reference TRBV7-2 and TRBJ2-1): GAGVSQSPSNKVTEKGKDVELRCDPISGHTALYWYRQSLGQGLEFLIYFQGNSAPDKSGLPSDRFSAERTGGSVSTLTIQRTQQEDSAVYLCASSLSGTSGGDEQFFGPGTRLTVL.

Concerning this clone itself: The junction departs from the called germline gene at one end, perhaps through a read error. The V and J genes are TRBV7-2 and TRBJ1-1; 7 bases align to TRBD1. Germline V gene lookup returns CDR1 SGHTA and CDR2 FQGNSA. The CDR3 totals 13 residues. The chain's CDR3 is CASTLSGGTEAFF. CDR3 bases: TGTGCCAGCACCTTATCAGGGGGCACTGAAGCTTTCTTT.

The chain employs TRBV6-5 and TRBJ2-7; D is unclear. Germline V lookup: CDR1 MNHEY, CDR2 SVGAGI. Between the trimmed V and J ends, which lost 8 bases and 6 bases, there was a span of 11 bases. The CDR3 has 11 amino acids. CDR3 nucleotide sequence: TGTGCCAGCGATGCAGGAACCGAGCAGTACGTC. Translation: CASDAGTEQYV.

This sequence joins TRBV6-5 and TRBJ1-2; a weak D match, TRBD1 (6 bases). The germline V gene has CDR1 MNHEY and CDR2 SVGAGI. CDR3 length: 15 amino acids. The V end lost 0 bases, the J end lost 8 bases, and 16 bases lay between the germline ends. The CDR3 DNA reads as TGTGCCAGCAGTTACTCTGGACAGATCTCACGGGGCTACACCTTC. It translates to CASSYSGQISRGYTF.

This clone was recorded a few times. V and J are TRBV5-6 and TRBJ2-1; 9 bases agree with TRBD2. The CDR3 totals 12 residues. Looked up from germline, CDR1 is SGHDT and CDR2 is YYEEEE. The V gene end was trimmed by 1 base and the J gene end by 10 bases; junction bases not matched to a gene: 0. CDR3 region: CASSLLAGEQFF. In nucleotides, the CDR3 is TGTGCCAGCAGCTTGCTAGCGGGGGAGCAGTTCTTC.

The gene calls are TRBV6-1 and TRBJ2-7, with no clear D. This CDR3 has 14 amino acids. From germline, CDR1 is MNHNS and CDR2 SASEGT. V lost 6 bases and J 2 bases, leaving 14 bases between the germline ends. CDR3 residues: CASRRRDNAYEQYF. The CDR3 bases are TGTGCCAGCAGGAGACGAGACAATGCCTACGAGCAGTACTTC.

This clone appeared a single time. The genes are TRBV10-3 and TRBJ1-3, with 7 bases identical to TRBD1. Germline trimming cut 0 bases from V and 4 bases from J; bases unmatched to any gene: 3. The CDR3 contains 15 residues. Germline lookup yields CDR1 ENHRY and CDR2 SYGVKD. The chain's CDR3 is CAISESGGVGNTIYF. In DNA, the CDR3 is TGTGCCATCAGTGAGTCAGGGGGCGTCGGAAACACCATATATTTT.

The V call is TRBV7-8, the J call TRBJ2-5; 9 bases are shared with TRBD2. Germline V lookup: CDR1 SGHVS, CDR2 FQNEAQ. CDR3 length equals 15 residues. Trimming cost V 2 bases and J 2 bases; bases outside gene matches: 3. The DNA of the CDR3 is TGTGCCAGCAGCTTAAATAGCGGGGGTCAAGAGACCCAGTACTTC. Its protein product is CASSLNSGGQETQYF.

The CDR3 bases are TGTGCCACCAGCAAACAGGGGCCCGGGGAGCTGTTTTTT. Protein sequence: CATSKQGPGELFF. The chain employs TRBV15 and TRBJ2-2, with TRBD1 matching over 7 bases. Germline V gene data show CDR1 as LNHNV and CDR2 as YYDKDF (reference sequence). Losses at the gene ends were 4 bases for V and 6 bases for J; bases not matched to a gene: 2. The CDR3 length is 13 residues.

This chain links TRBV7-2 with TRBJ1-6; tentatively, D is TRBD1 (5 bases). Between the trimmed V and J ends, which lost 4 bases and 7 bases, there was a span of 11 bases. Germline CDR1 SGHTA, CDR2 FQGNSA. There are 14 residues in the CDR3. The DNA for the CDR3 is TGTGCCAGCAGCTCGGACACCCCGAATTCACCCCTCCACTTT. It specifies CASSSDTPNSPLHF.

This clone was picked up one time. The J gene is TRBJ1-1, the V gene TRBV9; D is uncertain. Trimming shortened V by 1 base and J by 7 bases, and 11 bases separated the two germline ends. The CDR3 length is 13 residues. Germline CDR1 SGDLS, CDR2 YYNGEE. For the CDR3, the DNA is TGTGCCAGCAGCGTACAGAGGGCTGGTGAAGCTTTCTTT. Translation: CASSVQRAGEAFF.